This T cell receptor beta chain was captured by sequencing in a study of blood T cell repertoires in COVID-19. Study context: Whether acute or convalescent, the COVID-19 samples came from the United States, Italy and Spain.

Germline loops: CDR1 SNHLY, CDR2 FYNNEI. CDR3 length: 15 residues. The ends were cut back, 2 bases at V and 1 base at J, with 10 bases in the middle. In the authors' workflow: Using reference gene primer amplification, nucleated cell counts were estimated. The table came from immunoSEQ multiplex PCR; TCRdb's copy has only in-frame clones and leaves some out. From that table come the V and J calls and clone size; the DNA was used to work out D and trimming. The table records some 100,000 clones, 65% to 80% of them present only once. The chain uses TRBV2 and TRBJ2-3; maybe TRBD2 (6 bases). This TCR was recovered from a man in his 70s with acute or convalescent COVID-19. Sample: peripheral blood. For the CDR3, the DNA is TGTGCCAGCAGTGAAAGGTCTAGCGGCACAGATACGCAGTATTTT. Translating gives CASSERSSGTDTQYF.